The 19 T cell receptor beta chains reported below all come from one sample, sequenced in a study of human T cells and chemical hapten exposure. As to time point: patch test 1, 2 weeks after DPC sensitization. The treatment is: therapeutic diphenylcyclopropenone sensitization with weekly scalp DPC. TCRdb called the RACE reads again in MiXCR, with one record for every CDR3 protein. The sample shows about 340,000 distinct CDR3 sequences, 6% to 8.5% of them seen only once. Specimen: whole blood, collected in connection with sensitization to the hapten diphenylcyclopropenone (DPC). These TCRs come from a woman younger than 30 with alopecia areata. Some clones in this sample may be carry-over from other donors' samples.

The chain has TRBV3-1 and TRBJ1-1; D remains ambiguous. Germline V CDR1 and CDR2: LGHDT, YNNKEL (reference sequence). V lost 2 bases and J 6 bases, leaving 10 bases between the germline ends. The CDR3 consists of 13 residues. Written as DNA, the CDR3 is TGTGCCAGCAGCCAAACGGGGTGCCCTGAAGCTTTCTTT. Translated: CASSQTGCPEAFF.

This clonotype was recorded many times. CDR3: CATAVREAADTQYF. The CDR3 DNA is TGTGCCACCGCTGTTCGGGAGGCGGCAGATACGCAGTATTTT. The chain links TRBV10-3 to TRBJ2-3, with 7 bases that match TRBD2. V lost 10 bases, J lost 4 bases, and 11 bases stayed unmatched. This CDR3 contains 14 residues. Germline CDR1 ENHRY, CDR2 SYGVKD.

The CDR3 DNA reads TGTGCCAGCAGCCCACTCAATGTGGAGGGAGTGAACACTGAAGCTTTCTTT. Its protein product is CASSPLNVEGVNTEAFF. The V and J genes are TRBV7-8 and TRBJ1-1; no firm D call. The length of the CDR3 is 17 residues. V lost 5 bases and J 0 bases, leaving 19 bases between the germline ends. CDR1 SGHVS and CDR2 FQNEAQ come from the germline V gene.

At least ten counts were recorded for this clonotype. The chain recombines TRBV28 with TRBJ2-7; no clear D gene. Germline lookup yields CDR1 MDHEN and CDR2 SYDVKM. The V end was cut by 3 bases, the J end by 2 bases, with 11 bases between. The length of the CDR3 is 14 residues. The DNA for the CDR3 is TGTGCCAGCAGTTTGGGCAGTGGAACCTACGAGCAGTACTTC. Amino acids: CASSLGSGTYEQYF.

This clonotype appeared a few times. The rearrangement uses TRBV6-5 and TRBJ2-3, with 8 positions matching TRBD2. This CDR3 comprises 16 residues. V trimming: 10 bases; J trimming: 1 base; junction bases outside the gene matches: 13. CDR1 is MNHEY and CDR2 is SVGAGI in the germline V gene. The CDR3 sequence: CATFTGGGGGTDTQYF. The CDR3 DNA sequence: TGTGCCACCTTTACCGGGGGGGGAGGGGGCACAGATACGCAGTATTTT.

This clonotype was recorded at least ten times. V gene TRBV29-1 combines with J gene TRBJ2-7; 8 bases line up with TRBD1. The J segment lost 3 bases and the V segment lost 6 bases, leaving 10 bases of the junction unmatched. The CDR3 sequence is 14 residues long. Germline V gene data show CDR1 as SQVTM and CDR2 as ANQGSEA. CDR3 in DNA: TGCAGCGTATGGACCGGGACAGGTGTCTACGAGCAGTACTTC. This gives the protein CSVWTGTGVYEQYF.

The CDR3 region has the DNA TGCGCCAGCAGCTGGACGGGGGTATTGAACACTGAAGCTTTCTTT. Translating it yields CASSWTGVLNTEAFF. This chain connects TRBV5-1 to TRBJ1-1; D is perhaps TRBD1 (5 bases). Germline CDR1 is SGHRS and CDR2 is YFSETQ. V gave up 3 bases and J gave up 0 bases, with 12 bases separating them. The CDR3 contains 15 residues.

The chain joins TRBV19 to TRBJ1-1, with D perhaps matching TRBD1 (5 bases). V lost 2 bases and J 8 bases, leaving 9 bases between the germline ends. Germline-derived CDR1 and CDR2 are LNHDA and SQIVND (reference sequence). This CDR3 region has 12 residues. Written as DNA, the CDR3 is TGTGCCAGTAGTATAAATGGGGGAGAAGCTTTCTTT. This sequence encodes CASSINGGEAFF.

This clonotype appeared many times. The chain is built from TRBV5-1 and TRBJ2-5; tentatively, D is TRBD1 (6 bases). CDR3 size: 14 residues. Germline lookup yields CDR1 SGHRS and CDR2 YFSETQ. The V end was cut by 3 bases, the J end by 2 bases, with 11 bases between. CDR3 loop: CASSSGTQQETQYF. The DNA for the CDR3 is TGCGCCAGCAGCTCAGGGACACAACAAGAGACCCAGTACTTC.

In DNA form, the CDR3 reads TGCAGTGCTAGAGAGGCAGGGAGTGGCTACACCTTC. Translated: CSAREAGSGYTF. The chain employs TRBV20-1 and TRBJ1-2; TRBD1 might be the D (5 bases). V shed 0 bases and J shed 7 bases, with 9 bases lying between them. CDR1 is DFQATT, CDR2 SNEGSKA, per germline (reference sequence). The CDR3 loop spans 12 amino acids.

This clonotype was found a few times. The chain links TRBV4-2 to TRBJ2-3; possible D gene TRBD1, 6 bases. The CDR3 contains 14 residues. Trimming took off 0 bases at V and 5 bases at J, with 9 bases between the two ends. Germline-derived CDR1 and CDR2 are LGHNA and YNFKEQ. This CDR3 is CASSQEAGVDTQYF. Written as DNA, the CDR3 is TGTGCCAGCAGCCAAGAAGCAGGGGTAGATACGCAGTATTTT.

This clonotype has only a few counts. The chain uses TRBV4-1 and TRBJ1-1, with D possibly matching TRBD1 (6 bases). Looked up from germline, CDR1 is MGHRA and CDR2 is YSYEKL. CDR3 length equals 18 residues. Trimming stripped 0 bases from V and 4 bases from J, with 21 bases between. CDR3 coding DNA: TGCGCCAGCAGCCAAGATTTATTTAGGTGGGGGCAAGGCACTGAAGCTTTCTTT. Translating gives CASSQDLFRWGQGTEAFF.

This clonotype was recorded many times. The V gene is TRBV12-3 or TRBV12-4, the J gene TRBJ2-1, with a weak D call TRBD2 (5 bases). The length of the CDR3 is 17 residues. V was clipped by 3 bases and J by 2 bases, with 17 bases between them. The CDR3 region has the DNA TGTGCCAGCAGTTTCAGTCCCAGTGGGAGACCCTACAATGAGCAGTTCTTC. Its protein is CASSFSPSGRPYNEQFF.

This clonotype occurred many times. A read error may account for a junction end that differs from germline. The V gene is TRBV5-1, the J gene TRBJ2-3; possibly TRBD2 for D (7 bases). Germline CDR1 reads SGHRS; CDR2 reads YFSETQ. The CDR3 totals 15 residues. The CDR3 spells CASSLGGGPTDTQYF. As DNA, the CDR3 is TGTGCCAGCAGCTTAGGGGGGGGGCCCACAGATACGCAGTATTTT.

This chain connects TRBV18 to TRBJ1-4, with unresolved D. This CDR3 contains 16 residues. Deletions cut 0 bases from V and 3 bases from J, with 11 bases between. Looked up from germline, CDR1 is KGHSH and CDR2 is LQKENI. CDR3 in amino acids: CASSPPRLAANEKLFF. CDR3 DNA: TGTGCCAGCTCACCACCGAGACTCGCCGCTAATGAAAAACTGTTTTTT.

The chain combines TRBV4-3 with TRBJ2-2; D unresolved. The CDR3 is 16 amino acids. The V gene's germline CDR1 is LGHNA and CDR2 YSLEER. V was shortened by 11 bases and J by 3 bases, with 22 bases between the two germline ends. The CDR3, as DNA: TGCGCCGCGGAGCAGCCAACAAGGCCTCACACCGGGGAGCTGTTTTTT. It codes for CAAEQPTRPHTGELFF.

The table lists this clonotype with many counts. The J gene is TRBJ1-5, the V gene TRBV7-9, with D maybe TRBD1 (6 bases). The CDR3 totals 18 residues. Trimming cost V 4 bases and J 2 bases, with 21 bases left between them. Germline V gene sequence: CDR1 SEHNR, CDR2 FQNEAQ (reference sequence). The CDR3 sequence is CASSWDDGRDNRNQPQHF. The CDR3 nucleotides are TGTGCCAGCAGCTGGGACGACGGCAGGGACAACCGCAATCAGCCCCAGCATTTT.

A few counts support this clonotype. This chain uses TRBV28 with TRBJ1-1; D possibly corresponds to TRBD1 (6 bases). CDR3 length: 14 amino acids. Germline V gene data show CDR1 as MDHEN and CDR2 as SYDVKM. With 7 bases removed from V and 4 bases from J, the gap between germline ends came to 16 bases. The CDR3 spells CASTAHRVGTEAFF. The CDR3 DNA follows: TGTGCCAGCACCGCCCACAGGGTTGGCACTGAAGCTTTCTTT.

This clonotype was seen a handful of times. The genes are TRBV2 and TRBJ1-5; 8 bases align to TRBD1. This CDR3 is built from 13 residues. Trimming took 9 bases from V and 3 from J; bases not matched to a gene: 4. CDR1 and CDR2 (germline): SNHLY, FYNNEI. The CDR3 spells CASYRGYNQPQHF. The CDR3 DNA reads as TGTGCCAGTTACAGGGGGTACAATCAGCCCCAGCATTTT.